This record concerns one TCR beta chain sequence. The antigen remains undetermined. The germline gives CDR1 SQVTM, CDR2 ANQGSEA. V dropped 1 base and J dropped 4; count of bases not matched to a gene: 17. The CDR3 extends over 18 amino acids. The sample belongs to a study of T cell repertoires in cytomegalovirus infection. Overall study: Both CMV infection and a matching HLA type were indicated by public TCR beta signatures.

Study-wide results and caveats: In two of eight donors, the top clonotype was HLA-C-restricted CMV-specific. Cumulated frequencies of public TCR beta families served to identify carriers of CMV plus the relevant HLA.

TCRdb re-called the reads with MiXCR, one entry per CDR3 protein. The sample has 830,000 or so distinct CDR3 sequences; approximately 30% are singletons. This sample comprised cultured CD8+ T cells from PBMCs, obtained from culture after CMV antigen stimulation. The V gene is TRBV29-1, the J gene TRBJ1-2; 8 positions agree with TRBD1. The sequence was obtained from a human donor in good health (CMV status not recorded). Some clones in this sample may be carry-over from other donors' samples. The CDR3 region has the DNA TGCAGCGTTGAAGGCGGCCTGGGAGGAGGACAGGGTTTCTATGGCTACACCTTC. Its protein is CSVEGGLGGGQGFYGYTF.